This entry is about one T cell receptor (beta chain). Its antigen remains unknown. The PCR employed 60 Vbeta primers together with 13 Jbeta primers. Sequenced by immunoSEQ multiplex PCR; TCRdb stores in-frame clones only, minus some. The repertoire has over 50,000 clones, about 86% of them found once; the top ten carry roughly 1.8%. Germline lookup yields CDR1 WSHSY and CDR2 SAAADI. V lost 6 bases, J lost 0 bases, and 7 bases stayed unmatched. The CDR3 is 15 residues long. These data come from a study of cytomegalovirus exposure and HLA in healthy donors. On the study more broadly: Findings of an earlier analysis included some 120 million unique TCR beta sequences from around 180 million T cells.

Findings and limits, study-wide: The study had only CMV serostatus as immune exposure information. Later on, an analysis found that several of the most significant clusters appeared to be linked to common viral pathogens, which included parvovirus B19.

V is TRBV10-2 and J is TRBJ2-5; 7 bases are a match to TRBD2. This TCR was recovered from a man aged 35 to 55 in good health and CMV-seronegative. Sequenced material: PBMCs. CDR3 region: CASRASGGYQETQYF. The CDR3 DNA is TGCGCCAGCAGAGCCTCCGGGGGGTACCAAGAGACCCAGTACTTC.